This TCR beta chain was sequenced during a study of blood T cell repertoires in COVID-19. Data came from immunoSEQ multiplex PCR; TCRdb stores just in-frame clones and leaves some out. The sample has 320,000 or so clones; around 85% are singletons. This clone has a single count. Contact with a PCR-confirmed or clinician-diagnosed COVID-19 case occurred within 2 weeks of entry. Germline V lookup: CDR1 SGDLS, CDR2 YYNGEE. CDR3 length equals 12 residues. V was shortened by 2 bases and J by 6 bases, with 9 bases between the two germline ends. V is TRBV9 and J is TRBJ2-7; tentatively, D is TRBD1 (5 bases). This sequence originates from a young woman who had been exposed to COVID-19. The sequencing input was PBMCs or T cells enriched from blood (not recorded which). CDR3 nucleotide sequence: TGTGCCAGCAGCGTTAGGGGATCCGAGCAGTACTTC. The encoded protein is CASSVRGSEQYF.